The 8 T cell receptor beta chains below come from one sample, sequenced in a study of T cells in localized non-small cell lung cancer. Profiled with immunoSEQ multiplex PCR; TCRdb holds only in-frame clones, not every one. The sample has tens of thousands of clones, about 88% seen once. Sequences were derived from peripheral blood, sampled before any cancer treatment. The receptors derive from a woman aged 18-50 years with stage III lung adenocarcinoma.

The chain has TRBV7-2 and TRBJ2-1; 7 bases fit TRBD2. With 4 bases clipped from V and 4 bases from J, the junction kept 10 bases outside the gene matches. Germline V gene data show CDR1 as SGHTA and CDR2 as FQGNSA. The CDR3 consists of 16 residues. The CDR3 protein is CASSSDGAGPYNEQFF. DNA for the CDR3: TGTGCCAGCAGCTCCGACGGAGCGGGGCCTTACAATGAGCAGTTCTTC.

V and J are TRBV7-3 and TRBJ2-2; D not resolved. This CDR3 contains 12 residues. Germline CDR1 reads SGHTA; CDR2 reads FQGTGA. V lost 1 base and J 7 bases, leaving 4 bases between the germline ends. CDR3 residues: CASSLRGGELFF. The CDR3 region has the DNA TGTGCCAGCAGCTTAAGGGGCGGGGAGCTGTTTTTT.

The chain recombines TRBV6-6 with TRBJ2-7; D gene ambiguous. This CDR3 spans 14 amino acids. Between the trimmed V and J ends, which lost 0 bases and 6 bases, there was a span of 12 bases. Germline loops: CDR1 MNHNY, CDR2 SVGAGI (reference sequence). In DNA, the CDR3 is TGTGCCAGCAGTTACTCGGGCCACCGGAGCGAGCAGTACTTC. Translating gives CASSYSGHRSEQYF.

The V call is TRBV11-2, the J call TRBJ1-2, with D tentatively TRBD1 (6 bases). CDR3 length: 15 amino acids. Germline V gene sequence: CDR1 SGHAT, CDR2 FQNNGV. V was cut by 0 bases and J by 4 bases, with 12 bases left in between. The DNA for the CDR3 is TGTGCCAGCAGCTTAGATCAGGGCAGGGGCTATGGCTACACCTTC. Translation: CASSLDQGRGYGYTF. Supplemented by reference TRBV11-2 and TRBJ1-2, the full variable domain reads EAGVAQSPRYKIIEKRQSVAFWCNPISGHATLYWYQQILGQGPKLLIQFQNNGVVDDSQLPKDRFSAERLKGVDSTLKIQPAKLEDSAVYLCASSLDQGRGYGYTFGSGTRLTVV.

The V call is TRBV6-5, the J call TRBJ1-3; tentative D call: TRBD1 (5 bases). The germline CDR1 and CDR2 sequences are MNHEY and SVGAGI. The CDR3 spans 15 residues. Deletions cut 6 bases from V and 3 bases from J, with 15 bases between. In DNA, the CDR3 is TGTGCCAGCAGCTTTAGGGGCAGTGGTGGAAACACCATATATTTT. Protein product: CASSFRGSGGNTIYF.

J is TRBJ2-2 and V is TRBV5-5; either TRBD1 or TRBD2 may supply D (5 bases each). V was cut by 3 bases and J by 4 bases, with 13 bases left in between. This CDR3 is built from 15 residues. The V gene's germline CDR1 is SGHKS and CDR2 YYEKEE (reference sequence). The CDR3 region is CASSSPGRLTGELFF. DNA of the CDR3: TGTGCCAGCAGCTCCCCAGGGAGACTCACCGGGGAGCTGTTTTTT.

This chain joins TRBV30 and TRBJ1-3; no clear D. This CDR3 contains 14 residues. Germline loops: CDR1 GTSNPN, CDR2 SVGIG (reference sequence). Trimming left V 0 bases short and J 0 bases short, with 6 bases between. CDR3 bases: TGTGCCTGGAGTGTACGCAACTCTGGAAACACCATATATTTT. This codes for CAWSVRNSGNTIYF.

The chain has TRBV13 and TRBJ2-3; TRBD2 agrees at 11 bases. V dropped 4 bases and J dropped 10; count of bases not matched to a gene: 1. CDR1 is PRHDT and CDR2 is FYEKMQ in the germline V gene (reference sequence). This CDR3 is 12 amino acids long. The CDR3 bases are TGTGCCAGCAGCTCACTAGCGGGGGCGCAGTATTTT. Protein sequence: CASSSLAGAQYF.